This T cell receptor (beta chain) was captured in a study of identical twins. V lost 5 bases and J lost 3; bases outside the gene matches: 10. The CDR3 loop spans 16 amino acids. Germline V gene data show CDR1 as LGHNA and CDR2 as YNFKEQ. cDNA carried unique molecular identifiers, and a universal primer site was added by template switching. From the 5' RACE reads, TCRdb called clonotypes with MiXCR, one entry per CDR3 protein. The table has hundreds of thousands of distinct CDR3 sequences, approximately 6% seen once. This receptor was identified in a man between 18 and 35 years old in good health. J is TRBJ2-1 and V is TRBV4-2, with 7 bases identical to TRBD2. Sequenced: naive T cells sorted from blood. CDR3 sequence: CASSKSPERGYNEQFF. CDR3 DNA sequence: TGTGCCAGCAGCAAATCCCCCGAGCGGGGCTACAATGAGCAGTTCTTC.